This is a list of T cell receptor beta chains from one sample in a study of blood T cells in healthy people across ages. TCRdb reprocessed the 5' RACE reads via MiXCR and lists one record per CDR3 protein. The table has roughly 700,000 distinct CDR3 sequences, roughly 25% seen once; the top ten hold more than 8.5%. These same data were also listed under a study on T cells of mothers and their children.

Sequencing input: blood. Receptors were obtained from a boy aged 5-17 years in good health. The CDR3 runs from the conserved cysteine through the conserved F or W. D genes are given only for firm matches. Only some rows state a clone size, as once, few, many or a class for expanded clones.

d_gene: -
v_gene: TRBV4-3
abundance: -
j_gene: TRBJ2-1
CDR3nt: TGCGCCAGCAGCCAAGAACGGTCGAGGAACAATGAGCAGTTCTTC
CDR3aa: CASSQERSRNNEQFF

d_gene: -
v_gene: TRBV4-1
abundance: -
j_gene: TRBJ1-6
CDR3nt: TGCGCCAGCAGCCAAGTCCCAGGCCTAAGGGATTCACCCCTCCACTTT
CDR3aa: CASSQVPGLRDSPLHF

d_gene: TRBD1
v_gene: TRBV5-1
abundance: -
j_gene: TRBJ1-1
CDR3nt: TGCGCCAGCAGCTTAGGGACAGATGAAGCTTTCTTT
CDR3aa: CASSLGTDEAFF

d_gene: -
v_gene: TRBV7-2
abundance: -
j_gene: TRBJ1-3
CDR3nt: TGTGCCAGCAGCGGAGGGGTACCTGGAAACACCATATATTTT
CDR3aa: CASSGGVPGNTIYF

d_gene: TRBD1
v_gene: TRBV10-3
abundance: few
j_gene: TRBJ1-4
CDR3nt: TGTGCCACGCCTGACAGGGCTGCAACTAATGAAAAACTGTTTTTT
CDR3aa: CATPDRAATNEKLFF

d_gene: -
v_gene: TRBV3-1
abundance: few
j_gene: TRBJ2-7
CDR3nt: TGTGCCAGCAGCCAAGCCAGCGGTTACCCCTACGAGCAGTACTTC
CDR3aa: CASSQASGYPYEQYF

d_gene: -
v_gene: TRBV28
abundance: few
j_gene: TRBJ2-1
CDR3nt: TGTGCCAGCAGTCACACCGGGACCATTCTAGGGTACAATGAGCAGTTCTTC
CDR3aa: CASSHTGTILGYNEQFF

d_gene: TRBD2
v_gene: TRBV29-1
abundance: few
j_gene: TRBJ2-7
CDR3nt: TGCAGCGTTGAAGGATATGGTGGGGAGGGCCCAGTCGACGAGCAGTACTTC
CDR3aa: CSVEGYGGEGPVDEQYF

d_gene: -
v_gene: TRBV2
abundance: -
j_gene: TRBJ2-1
CDR3nt: TGTGCCAGCAGTGCTCGGGATCGCACTTACAATGAGCAGTTCTTC
CDR3aa: CASSARDRTYNEQFF

d_gene: -
v_gene: TRBV5-1
abundance: -
j_gene: TRBJ2-7
CDR3nt: TGCGCCAGCAGCCGGCAGGGAACCCGGCGGGAAGACGAGCAGTACTTC
CDR3aa: CASSRQGTRREDEQYF

d_gene: -
v_gene: TRBV20-1
abundance: few
j_gene: TRBJ2-1
CDR3nt: TGCAGTGCTGGCGACGTCAACAATGAGCAGTTCTTC
CDR3aa: CSAGDVNNEQFF

d_gene: -
v_gene: TRBV5-1
abundance: -
j_gene: TRBJ1-2
CDR3nt: TGCGCCAGCAGCACGGACAGATCCTATGGCTACACCTTC
CDR3aa: CASSTDRSYGYTF

d_gene: -
v_gene: TRBV12-3/TRBV12-4
abundance: -
j_gene: TRBJ2-2
CDR3nt: TGTGCCAGCAGAACGGGGCAGTTCGGGGAGCTGTTTTTT
CDR3aa: CASRTGQFGELFF